The text below deals with one TCR beta chain. Its antigen is not identified. The CDR3 extends over 13 amino acids. From germline, CDR1 is MGHDK and CDR2 SYGVNS. The germline V and J ends were trimmed by 5 bases and 5 bases, with 12 bases remaining between them. TCRdb's copy holds only in-frame clones and misses some; the assay was immunoSEQ multiplex PCR. The profile covers 250,000 to 350,000 clones, with 60% to 80% appearing a single time and approximately 5.1% taken by the ten largest. These data come from a study of cytotoxic CD8 clonotypes in ibrutinib-treated CLL. Notes on the study in general: T-cell clonality at baseline went above that of age-matched healthy donors and rose and fell with circulating CD8+ T-cell counts.

This receptor was taken from a human donor with chronic lymphocytic leukemia. Sequencing used PBMCs, obtained at disease progression, from a patient treated with ibrutinib. The chain combines TRBV25-1 with TRBJ1-2, with D tentatively TRBD1 (6 bases). Written as DNA, the CDR3 is TGTGCCAGCAGTATGACAGGAATTTATGGCTACACCTTC. Translated, it gives CASSMTGIYGYTF.